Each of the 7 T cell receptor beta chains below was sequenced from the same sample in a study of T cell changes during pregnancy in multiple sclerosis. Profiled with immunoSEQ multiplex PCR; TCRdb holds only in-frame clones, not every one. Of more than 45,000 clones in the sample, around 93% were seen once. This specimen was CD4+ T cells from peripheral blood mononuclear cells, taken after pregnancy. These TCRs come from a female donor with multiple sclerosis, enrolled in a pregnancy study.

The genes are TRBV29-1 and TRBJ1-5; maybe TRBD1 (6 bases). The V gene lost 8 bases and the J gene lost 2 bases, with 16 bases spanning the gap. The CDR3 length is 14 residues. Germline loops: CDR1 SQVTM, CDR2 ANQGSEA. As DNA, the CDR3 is TGCAGCCAGAACAGGGTGTGGGGCAATCAGCCCCAGCATTTT. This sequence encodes CSQNRVWGNQPQHF.

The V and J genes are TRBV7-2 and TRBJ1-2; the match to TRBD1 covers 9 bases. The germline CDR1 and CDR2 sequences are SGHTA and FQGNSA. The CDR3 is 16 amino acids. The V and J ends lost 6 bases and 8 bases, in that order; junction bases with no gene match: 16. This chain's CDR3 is CASRYSTGGGGRGYTF. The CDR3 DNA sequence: TGTGCCAGCAGATATAGTACAGGGGGCGGGGGGCGAGGCTACACCTTC.

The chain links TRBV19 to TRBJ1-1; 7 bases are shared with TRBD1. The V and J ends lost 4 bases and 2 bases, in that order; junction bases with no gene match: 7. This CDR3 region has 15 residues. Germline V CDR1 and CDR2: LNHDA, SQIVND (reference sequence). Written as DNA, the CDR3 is TGTGCCAGTAGTAACGGAGGGGGCTATAACACTGAAGCTTTCTTT. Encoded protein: CASSNGGGYNTEAFF.

The chain's CDR3 is CASSEQGGDNSPLHF. Here the CDR3 DNA reads TGTGCCAGCAGTGAACAGGGTGGGGATAATTCACCCCTCCACTTT. The rearrangement joins TRBV2 to TRBJ1-6; D might be TRBD1 (5 bases). V was pared by 2 bases and J by 5 bases, with 10 bases between. This CDR3 is 15 amino acids long. Per germline, CDR1 SNHLY and CDR2 FYNNEI.

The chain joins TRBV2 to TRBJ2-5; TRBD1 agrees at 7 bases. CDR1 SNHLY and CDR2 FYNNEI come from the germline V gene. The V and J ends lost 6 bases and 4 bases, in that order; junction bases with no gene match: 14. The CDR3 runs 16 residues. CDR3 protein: CASRVTGMGSRETQYF. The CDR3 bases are TGTGCCAGCAGGGTGACAGGGATGGGATCGCGAGAGACCCAGTACTTC.

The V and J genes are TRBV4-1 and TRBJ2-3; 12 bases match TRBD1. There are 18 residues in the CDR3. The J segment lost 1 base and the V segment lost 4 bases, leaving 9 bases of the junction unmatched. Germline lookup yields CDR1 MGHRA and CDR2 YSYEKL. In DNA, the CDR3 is TGCGCCAGCAGCCTCGGGACAGGGGGCCCCGGGGGCACAGATACGCAGTATTTT. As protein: CASSLGTGGPGGTDTQYF.

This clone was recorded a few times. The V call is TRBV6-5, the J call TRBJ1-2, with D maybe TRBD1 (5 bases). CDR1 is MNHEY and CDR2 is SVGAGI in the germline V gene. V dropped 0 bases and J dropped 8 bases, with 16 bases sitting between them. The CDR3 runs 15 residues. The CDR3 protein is CASSYSTYLAGGYTF. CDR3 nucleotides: TGTGCCAGCAGTTACTCGACATACCTCGCAGGGGGCTACACCTTC.